A selection of T cell receptor beta chains follows, all from one sample in a study of blood T cell repertoires in COVID-19. Sequencing used immunoSEQ multiplex PCR; TCRdb keeps in-frame clones, though not all of them. In the table there are roughly 100,000 clones, roughly 79% of which are singletons. Specimen: peripheral blood. Receptors originate from a man older than 75 with COVID-19, enrolled during active disease. CDR3s include the opening cysteine and the closing phenylalanine or tryptophan. D genes are given only for firm matches. Clone sizes are given selectively: once, few, many, or a class where the clone is expanded.

J gene: TRBJ2-1
clone size: once
V gene: TRBV11-2
D gene: TRBD2
CDR3 length: 16
CDR3 protein: CASSKRLAGVKNEQFF
CDR3 DNA: TGTGCCAGCAGCAAAAGACTAGCGGGAGTGAAGAATGAGCAGTTCTTC

J gene: TRBJ2-1
clone size: NA
V gene: TRBV7-9
D gene: TRBD1
CDR3 length: 18
CDR3 protein: CASRPRSTVDRVDNEQFF
CDR3 DNA: TGTGCCAGCAGACCCCGCTCGACGGTCGACAGGGTCGACAATGAGCAGTTCTTC

J gene: TRBJ2-7
clone size: few
V gene: TRBV27
D gene: NA
CDR3 length: 14
CDR3 protein: CASSLEQGPYEQYF
CDR3 DNA: TGTGCCAGCAGTTTGGAACAGGGACCCTACGAGCAGTACTTC

J gene: TRBJ1-1
clone size: NA
V gene: TRBV6-5
D gene: TRBD1
CDR3 length: 14
CDR3 protein: CASSFDRGNTEAFF
CDR3 DNA: TGTGCCAGCAGTTTCGACAGGGGTAACACTGAAGCTTTCTTT

J gene: TRBJ2-5
clone size: NA
V gene: TRBV29-1
D gene: TRBD2
CDR3 length: 15
CDR3 protein: CSVVPGLAGGETQYF
CDR3 DNA: TGCAGCGTTGTCCCCGGACTAGCGGGAGGCGAGACCCAGTACTTC

J gene: TRBJ2-3
clone size: NA
V gene: TRBV11-2
D gene: TRBD2
CDR3 length: 15
CDR3 protein: CASSPTSGTGDTQYF
CDR3 DNA: TGTGCCAGCAGCCCGACTAGCGGGACAGGAGATACGCAGTATTTT

J gene: TRBJ1-5
clone size: few
V gene: TRBV30
D gene: NA
CDR3 length: 12
CDR3 protein: CAWSPPGQPQHF
CDR3 DNA: TGTGCCTGGAGCCCCCCGGGTCAGCCCCAGCATTTT

J gene: TRBJ2-3
clone size: few
V gene: TRBV19
D gene: NA
CDR3 length: 16
CDR3 protein: CASSIVWTVSTDTQYF
CDR3 DNA: TGTGCCAGTAGTATAGTTTGGACAGTGAGCACAGATACGCAGTATTTT

J gene: TRBJ2-5
clone size: once
V gene: TRBV5-1
D gene: NA
CDR3 length: 13
CDR3 protein: CASSFGGQETQYF
CDR3 DNA: TGCGCCAGCAGCTTCGGAGGCCAAGAGACCCAGTACTTC

J gene: TRBJ2-1
clone size: NA
V gene: TRBV2
D gene: TRBD2
CDR3 length: 16
CDR3 protein: CASSDRAGGQYNEQFF
CDR3 DNA: TGTGCCAGCAGTGATAGGGCGGGGGGGCAATACAATGAGCAGTTCTTC

J gene: TRBJ1-4
clone size: NA
V gene: TRBV3-1/TRBV3-2
D gene: NA
CDR3 length: 17
CDR3 protein: CASSRNPGVGPNEKLFF
CDR3 DNA: TGTGCCAGCAGCCGGAATCCGGGGGTCGGACCTAATGAAAAACTGTTTTTT

J gene: TRBJ1-4
clone size: few
V gene: TRBV30
D gene: NA
CDR3 length: 13
CDR3 protein: CAWSGGENEKLFF
CDR3 DNA: TGTGCCTGGAGTGGGGGGGAGAATGAAAAACTGTTTTTT

J gene: TRBJ2-2
clone size: NA
V gene: TRBV6-5
D gene: NA
CDR3 length: 15
CDR3 protein: CASGRAGGATGELFF
CDR3 DNA: TGTGCCAGCGGGCGGGCGGGCGGGGCGACTGGGGAGCTGTTTTTT

J gene: TRBJ1-2
clone size: NA
V gene: TRBV2
D gene: NA
CDR3 length: 13
CDR3 protein: CASSETGNYGYTF
CDR3 DNA: TGTGCCAGCAGTGAGACGGGGAACTATGGCTACACCTTC